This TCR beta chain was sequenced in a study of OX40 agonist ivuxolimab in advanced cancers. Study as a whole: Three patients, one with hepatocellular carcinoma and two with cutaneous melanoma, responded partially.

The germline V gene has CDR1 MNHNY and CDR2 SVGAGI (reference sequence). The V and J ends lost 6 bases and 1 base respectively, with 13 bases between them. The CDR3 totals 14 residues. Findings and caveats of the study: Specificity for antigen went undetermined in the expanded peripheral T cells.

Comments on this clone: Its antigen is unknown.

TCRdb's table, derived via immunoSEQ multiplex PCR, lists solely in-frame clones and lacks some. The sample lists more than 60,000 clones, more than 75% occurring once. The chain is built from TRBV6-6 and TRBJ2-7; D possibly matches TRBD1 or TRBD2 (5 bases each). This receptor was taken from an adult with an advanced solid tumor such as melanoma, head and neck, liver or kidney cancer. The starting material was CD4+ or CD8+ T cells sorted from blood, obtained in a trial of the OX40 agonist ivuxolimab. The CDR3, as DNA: TGTGCCAGCAGCCAGGGAGTTGGATCCTACGAGCAGTACTTC. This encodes CASSQGVGSYEQYF.